These 16 T cell receptor beta chains came from one sample sequenced in a study of blood T cells in healthy people across ages. The second PCR ran about 6 to 12 cycles with a sample-barcoded 5' primer and J-beta primers. TCRdb re-called the 5' RACE reads with MiXCR, one entry per CDR3 protein. The table lists hundreds of thousands of distinct CDR3 sequences, about 30% of them singletons. Sequences were obtained from blood. The source of these receptors is a woman of 80 years or more in good health.

This clonotype was seen a few times. This chain links TRBV18 with TRBJ1-4, with TRBD1 matching 7 bases. V dropped 3 bases and J dropped 4; count of bases not matched to a gene: 5. The germline V gene encodes CDR1 KGHSH and CDR2 LQKENI. The CDR3 sequence is 15 residues long. The CDR3 DNA sequence: TGTGCCAGCTCACCGGGTTGGGACAGTAATGAAAAACTGTTTTTT. Translated: CASSPGWDSNEKLFF.

This clonotype was observed a single time. V and J are TRBV6-5 and TRBJ2-4; TRBD1 might be the D (5 bases). Matching the DNA end better, TRBJ2-7 makes the J call doubtful. CDR3 length: 14 residues. CDR1 is MNHEY, CDR2 SVGAGI, per germline. CDR3 nucleotide sequence: TGTGCCAGCAGGCGCGACAGTCCCCCCTACGAGCAGTACTTC. Its translation: CASRRDSPPYEQYF.

Concerning this clonotype: A much larger clone lies a single base off, so this may be a read error. V gene TRBV5-4 combines with J gene TRBJ2-1; 9 nucleotides match TRBD2. The V gene's germline CDR1 is SGHNT and CDR2 YYREEE (reference sequence). The CDR3 extends over 13 amino acids. In DNA, the CDR3 is TGTGCCAGCAGCAACAGACTAGCGGATGAGCGGTTCTTC. Translated, it gives CASSNRLADERFF.

This clonotype occurred many times. The chain has TRBV10-3 and TRBJ2-7; 8 nucleotides match TRBD1. The CDR3 spans 11 residues. Germline CDR1 reads ENHRY; CDR2 reads SYGVKD. After removal of 10 bases from V and 6 bases from J, the junction contained 5 bases not matched to a gene. CDR3: CATTTGGEQYF. The DNA of the CDR3 is TGTGCCACAACCACAGGGGGCGAGCAGTACTTC.

This clonotype was seen at least ten times. The chain employs TRBV7-2 and TRBJ1-1; possibly TRBD1 for D (5 bases). This CDR3 is 13 amino acids long. Trimming left V 3 bases short and J 4 bases short, with 9 bases between. The germline gives CDR1 SGHTA, CDR2 FQGNSA. The CDR3 coding sequence is TGTGCCAGCAGCTTGGGGGGTACCACTGAAGCTTTCTTT. Translated, it gives CASSLGGTTEAFF.

About this clonotype: Just one base apart from a much larger clone, this may be a read error. The rearrangement joins TRBV5-6 to TRBJ2-6; the D gene is possibly TRBD1 (5 bases). Germline CDR1 and CDR2: SGHDT and YYEEEE. This CDR3 comprises 18 residues. This CDR3 reads CASSLDATLSYGANVRTF. The CDR3 DNA follows: TGTGCCAGCAGCTTGGACGCGACACTCTCCTATGGGGCCAACGTCCGGACTTTC.

A few counts support this clonotype. The V call is TRBV7-3, the J call TRBJ2-2; 8 bases fit TRBD1. There are 14 residues in the CDR3. From germline, CDR1 is SGHTA and CDR2 FQGTGA. V dropped 5 bases and J dropped 6; count of bases not matched to a gene: 5. CDR3 coding DNA: TGTGCCAGCAGCCCGACAGGGGTCGCCGGGGAGCTGTTTTTT. It specifies CASSPTGVAGELFF.

The chain couples TRBV7-2 to TRBJ1-2, with TRBD1 matching over 7 bases. Losses at the gene ends were 3 bases for V and 6 bases for J; bases not matched to a gene: 7. The germline gives CDR1 SGHTA, CDR2 FQGNSA. The length of the CDR3 is 14 residues. CDR3: CASSFLKRGHGYTF. CDR3 sequence (DNA): TGTGCCAGCAGCTTTTTAAAAAGGGGGCATGGCTACACCTTC.

This clonotype appeared many times. The rearrangement uses TRBV4-2 and TRBJ2-5; D gene uncertain. The V end was cut by 0 bases, the J end by 5 bases, with 10 bases between. The length of the CDR3 is 14 residues. CDR1 and CDR2 (germline): LGHNA, YNFKEQ. CDR3 residues: CASSQDSTAETQYF. Here the CDR3 DNA reads TGTGCCAGCAGCCAAGACTCTACTGCGGAGACCCAGTACTTC.

This clonotype was observed a handful of times. The genes are TRBV30 and TRBJ2-7; the match to TRBD2 covers 9 bases. The CDR3 consists of 12 residues. Germline loops: CDR1 GTSNPN, CDR2 SVGIG (reference sequence). Trimming at V came to 8 bases and at J to 6 bases, leaving 8 bases not matched to a gene. For the CDR3, the DNA is TGTGCCGGGGGTAGCGGGGGTGGCGAGCAGTACTTC. Its protein is CAGGSGGGEQYF.

This clonotype was observed many times. V usage is TRBV7-2 and J usage is TRBJ1-2; D remains unclear. This CDR3 has 15 amino acids. The V and J ends lost 5 bases and 3 bases respectively, with 16 bases between them. Germline V gene lookup returns CDR1 SGHTA and CDR2 FQGNSA. The CDR3 DNA is TGTGCCAGCAGCCCTCGAAGAGTACAACACTATGGCTACACCTTC. This translates into CASSPRRVQHYGYTF.

This clonotype was counted at least ten times. V and J are TRBV7-9 and TRBJ2-3; unclear D gene. V gave up 2 bases and J gave up 0 bases, with 12 bases separating them. The CDR3 is 16 amino acids. Germline V CDR1 and CDR2: SEHNR, FQNEAQ (reference sequence). CDR3 DNA sequence: TGTGCCAGCAGCTTAAGCCTCCGTGCTAGCACAGATACGCAGTATTTT. Residues: CASSLSLRASTDTQYF.

This clonotype has at least ten counts. One junction end disagrees with the germline gene, perhaps due to a read error. V usage is TRBV6-2 or TRBV6-3 and J usage is TRBJ1-2; D call uncertain. Germline V lookup: CDR1 MNHEY, CDR2 SVGEGT. This CDR3 comprises 18 residues. For the CDR3, the DNA is TGTGCCAACAGTTACTCGACGGCAGTCATCCCCTCTAACTATGGCTACACCTTC. Its translation is CANSYSTAVIPSNYGYTF.

This clonotype appeared many times. The rearrangement uses TRBV7-2 and TRBJ1-5; D is ambiguous. The V gene lost 5 bases and the J gene lost 5 bases, with 10 bases spanning the gap. CDR1 and CDR2 from the germline V gene are SGHTA and FQGNSA. The CDR3 runs to 13 residues. The CDR3 is CASSVGGYQPQHF. CDR3 DNA: TGTGCCAGCAGCGTAGGAGGGTATCAGCCCCAGCATTTT.

In this sample, this clonotype turned up many times. The V call is TRBV20-1, the J call TRBJ1-2; 10 positions agree with TRBD1. The CDR3 is 15 amino acids. From germline, CDR1 is DFQATT and CDR2 SNEGSKA (reference sequence). V dropped 1 base and J dropped 1; count of bases not matched to a gene: 3. The CDR3 DNA sequence: TGCAGTGCTAGAGGGGGACAGGGGAATAACTATGGCTACACCTTC. Encoded protein: CSARGGQGNNYGYTF.

This chain uses TRBV10-3 with TRBJ2-1, with 9 nucleotides matching TRBD1. V shed 0 bases and J 7 bases; nucleotides not matched to a gene: 7. From germline, CDR1 is ENHRY and CDR2 SYGVKD. There are 16 residues in the CDR3. CDR3 loop: CAISESGQGNLNEQFF. The CDR3 DNA is TGTGCCATCAGTGAGTCGGGACAGGGAAATTTAAATGAGCAGTTCTTC.